The source of this TCR beta chain is a study of graft-versus-host responses after intestinal transplantation. Comments on this clone: Antigen specificity is unknown.

Method: immunoSEQ multiplex PCR; TCRdb's copy keeps in-frame clones and lacks some. Of 70,000 to 95,000 clones listed, 90% to 95% are singletons. With 1 base clipped from V and 12 bases from J, the junction kept 13 bases outside the gene matches. The germline CDR1 and CDR2 sequences are GTSNPN and SVGIG (reference sequence). The CDR3 consists of 15 residues. J is TRBJ1-1 and V is TRBV30; 11 bases line up with TRBD1. This clonotype was sampled from a human donor who was the organ donor for an intestinal transplant. Sequencing was performed on unstimulated CD8+ T cells sorted from spleen or lymph node cells, taken before transplant. Written as DNA, the CDR3 is TGTGCCTGGAGTGGGGACAGGGGGGCGGGCCCTGACACTTTCTTT. Protein sequence: CAWSGDRGAGPDTFF.